This T cell receptor beta chain was recovered during a study of T-cell reconstitution after alpha-beta-depleted transplantation in children. Study-wide findings and caveats: Surviving recipient T cells and thymic progenitors produced the high day-60 TCRbeta diversity seen in some patients. There were reportedly several hundred expanded graft clones from which alpha-beta T cells came about two months after transplant. Diversity and T-cell counts at one year after transplant derived mostly from new T cells.

CDR3 length equals 15 residues. CDR1 and CDR2 from the germline V gene are SGHRS and YFSETQ. With V trimmed by 4 bases and J by 6 bases, 9 bases remained unmatched. A word on this clonotype: Its specificity is not known.

A TCRbeta library incorporating unique molecular identifiers was prepared. TCRdb reprocessed the PCR reads via MiXCR and lists one record per CDR3 protein. This sample has more than 100,000 distinct CDR3 sequences; roughly 23% occur once, and the top ten carry 10%. The sequences come from PBMCs, mostly from graft donor cells, collected 180 days after TCRalphabeta/CD19-depleted stem cell transplant. The receptor was isolated from a male patient aged 2 to 9 who had a stem cell transplant for chronic granulomatous disease, so the T cells may come from the graft donor. The chain combines TRBV5-1 with TRBJ2-1, with TRBD2 matching over 8 bases. In nucleotides, the CDR3 is TGCGCCAGCAGCCGGACTAGCCTTAAAATCAATGAGCAGTTCTTC. Translation gives CASSRTSLKINEQFF.